One sample yielded the 11 T cell receptor beta chains listed below, sequenced in a study of Tregs in tolerant kidney transplant recipients. Clones were read by immunoSEQ multiplex PCR, and TCRdb kept only the in-frame ones, dropping some. The sample has fewer than 40,000 clones. The specimen comprised CD8+ T cells from blood, sampled before the transplant. The receptors derive from a human donor who received a combined kidney and bone marrow transplant.

For this clone: The read comes to an end 3 residues before the CDR3 does, leaving the germline J gene to fill in the end. The chain is built from TRBV7-9 and TRBJ1-5; maybe TRBD1 (6 bases). The V end was cut by 5 bases, the J end by 3 bases, with 11 bases between. Germline V CDR1 and CDR2: SEHNR, FQNEAQ (reference sequence). The CDR3 has 14 amino acids. The sequenced part of the CDR3 DNA is TGTGCCAGCAGCCCGACAGGCTTCAATCAGCCC. The encoded protein is CASSPTGFNQP. The complete CDR3 protein is CASSPTGFNQPQHF. Combining the CDR3 with reference TRBV7-9 and TRBJ1-5 gives the whole variable domain DTGVSQNPRHKITKRGQNVTFRCDPISEHNRLYWYRQTLGQGPEFLTYFQNEAQLEKSRLLSDRFSAERPKGSFSTLEIQRTEQGDSAMYLCASSPTGFNQPQHFGDGTRLSIL.

A remark on this clone: With the read ending 3 residues before the CDR3 end, the germline J gene is used to fill in that end. The chain has TRBV23-1 and TRBJ1-5; 9 bases align to TRBD1. TRBV23-1 is an ORF, with its function uncertain. The trim removed 2 bases at V and 9 bases at J, leaving 8 bases unmatched. This CDR3 is 15 amino acids long. CDR3 in amino acids: CASSQRTGGPWPQHF. The covered CDR3 bases are TGCGCCAGCAGTCAACGAACAGGGGGCCCTTGGCCC.

CDR3 loop: CASKWGVTGNEQFF. CDR3 DNA, as far as it was read: TGTGCCAGTAAGTGGGGGGTTACCGGCAATGAG. The gene calls are TRBV19 and TRBJ2-1; the D gene is possibly TRBD2 (6 bases). The read comes to an end 3 residues before the CDR3 does, leaving the germline J gene to fill in the end. V lost 7 bases to trimming and J lost 6 bases, with 16 bases between them. The CDR3 consists of 14 residues. Looked up from germline, CDR1 is LNHDA and CDR2 is SQIVND (reference sequence).

On this clone itself: The read halts 3 residues ahead of the CDR3 end, with the missing end drawn from the germline J gene. The V and J genes are TRBV7-2 and TRBJ2-7; D may be TRBD2 (5 bases). CDR1 SGHTA and CDR2 FQGNSA come from the germline V gene. V was shortened by 2 bases and J by 3 bases, with 11 bases between the two germline ends. The CDR3 length is 14 residues. The CDR3 is CASSLYLARYEQYF. CDR3 bases read: TGTGCCAGCAGCTTATACCTAGCCCGCTACGAG.

In the case of this clone: The CDR3 end is not reached by the read, which stops 3 residues before it; the germline J gene fills it in. The rearrangement joins TRBV2 to TRBJ2-7; tentatively, D is TRBD1 (6 bases). Germline CDR1 reads SNHLY; CDR2 reads FYNNEI. CDR3 length equals 11 residues. Trimming left V 8 bases short and J 2 bases short, with 7 bases between. CDR3 protein: CASAGAYEQYF. The CDR3 bases that were read are TGTGCCAGCGCAGGGGCCTACGAG.

CDR3 in amino acids: CASSLLNEGYEQYF. The covered CDR3 bases are TGTGCCAGCAGTCTGCTGAACGAGGGCTACGAG. This chain joins TRBV6-2 or TRBV6-3 and TRBJ2-7, with a possible D match to TRBD2 (5 bases). The CDR3 goes on 3 residues after the read ends, and that part is filled in from the germline J gene. This CDR3 contains 14 residues. The germline gives CDR1 MNHEY, CDR2 SVGEGT. Trimming stripped 5 bases from V and 3 bases from J, with 14 bases between.

To note about this clone: The read finishes 3 residues shy of the CDR3 end, and the germline J gene is used to complete it. The chain recombines TRBV14 with TRBJ2-1, with 10 bases that match TRBD2. Per the germline V gene, CDR1 is SGHDN and CDR2 is FVKESK. Losses at the gene ends were 0 bases for V and 8 bases for J; bases not matched to a gene: 10. The CDR3 spans 17 residues. The sequenced CDR3 bases are TGTGCCAGCAGCCAAGATTCGGTTCTAGCGGGAGTCTATGAG. It is translated as CASSQDSVLAGVYE. The whole CDR3 protein is CASSQDSVLAGVYEQFF.

Comment on this clone: An end of the junction does not agree with germline; a read error may underlie this. The sequenced CDR3 bases are TGTGTCAGCACCCAAACAGGGAGGGGGTACACTGAA. Translation: CVSTQTGRGYTE. In full, the CDR3 is CVSTQTGRGYTEAFF. This chain uses TRBV7-2 with TRBJ1-1, with D maybe TRBD1 (6 bases). The read terminates 3 residues ahead of where the CDR3 ends, so the germline J gene completes it. The CDR3 consists of 15 residues. CDR1 and CDR2 (germline): SGHTA, FQGNSA.

In regard to this clone: The sequenced fragment ends 3 residues before the CDR3 boundary, so the rest is inferred from the germline J gene. The chain joins TRBV29-1 to TRBJ1-6, with 9 bases that match TRBD1. V lost 2 bases and J lost 8; bases outside the gene matches: 7. Per the germline V gene, CDR1 is SQVTM and CDR2 is ANQGSEA. The CDR3 runs 15 residues. The sequenced CDR3 bases are TGCAGCGTTGAATGGGGTGACAGGGGGTATTCACCC. This translates into CSVEWGDRGYSP. The CDR3 as a whole reads CSVEWGDRGYSPLHF.

Notes on this clone: The read terminates 3 residues before the CDR3 end, so the remaining end is supplied by the germline J gene. The J gene is TRBJ2-5, the V gene TRBV6-2 or TRBV6-3; D possibly corresponds to TRBD2 (6 bases). V lost 5 bases to trimming and J lost 3 bases, with 19 bases between them. The CDR3 is made up of 16 amino acids. Looked up from germline, CDR1 is MNHEY and CDR2 is SVGEGT. The DNA read from the CDR3 is TGTGCCAGCAGTCACCGAGTCGGGGGTGGGGAAGAGACC. This encodes CASSHRVGGGEET. The whole CDR3 protein is CASSHRVGGGEETQYF.

Comments on this clone: The read is 3 residues too short to cover the CDR3 end, so that end is filled in from the germline J gene. V and J are TRBV7-9 and TRBJ1-2; D unresolved. CDR1 and CDR2 from the germline V gene are SEHNR and FQNEAQ (reference sequence). This CDR3 is 12 amino acids long. Trimming took 0 bases from V and 4 from J, leaving 3 bases between them. The DNA read from the CDR3 is TGTGCCAGCAGCTTAGCCGGCTATGGC. Encoded protein: CASSLAGYG. From start to end, the CDR3 is CASSLAGYGYTF. The complete variable domain, with remaining parts taken from reference TRBV7-9 and TRBJ1-2, reads DTGVSQNPRHKITKRGQNVTFRCDPISEHNRLYWYRQTLGQGPEFLTYFQNEAQLEKSRLLSDRFSAERPKGSFSTLEIQRTEQGDSAMYLCASSLAGYGYTFGSGTRLTVV.